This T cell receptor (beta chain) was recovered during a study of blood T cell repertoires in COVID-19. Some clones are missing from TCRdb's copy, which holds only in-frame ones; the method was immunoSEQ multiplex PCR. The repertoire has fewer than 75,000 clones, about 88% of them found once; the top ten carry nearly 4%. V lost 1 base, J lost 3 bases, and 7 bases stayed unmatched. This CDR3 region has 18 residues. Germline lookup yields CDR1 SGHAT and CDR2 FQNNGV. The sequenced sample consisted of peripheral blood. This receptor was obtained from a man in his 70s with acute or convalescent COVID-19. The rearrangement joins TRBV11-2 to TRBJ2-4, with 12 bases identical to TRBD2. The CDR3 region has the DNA TGTGCCAGCAGCTTAGTCCTAGCGGGGGGGCTTGGCAAAAACATTCAGTACTTC. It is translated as CASSLVLAGGLGKNIQYF.